This record looks at one T cell receptor (beta chain) sequence and its context. It lacks a known antigen. Base qualities are not recorded, but no much larger clone differs from it by a single base. The sample comes from a study of beta chain features in type 1 diabetes (dated by TCRdb to the late 2010s). General notes on the study: Mean age, gender distribution, total cell number and subset yield were not different between patients and healthy donors. A total of roughly 98,000,000 sorted cells were examined across all samples, and RNA yield correlated strongly with the number of cells per subset. In the study, recently diagnosed type 1 diabetes patients and matched healthy donors were compared on the TCRB repertoires of their sorted circulating CD4+ T cell subsets. Regulatory and stem cell-like memory subsets were isolated from only 8 patients and 8 healthy donors, whereas naive and central memory subsets came from all 30 or so donors.

A single peripheral blood draw of about 116 mL on average was collected from each donor into heparinised tubes. Using a panel that included CD45RO, CCR7, CD25, CD127, CD95 and CD27, naive, central memory, regulatory and stem cell-like memory CD4+ T cells were sorted on a BD FACSAria II. Purity was above 95% for every sorted population. Right away, PBMCs were isolated by Lymphoprep density gradient centrifugation and were stained directly, with no culture step. To minimize batch effects, samples were stained and sorted in pairs, one healthy donor with one patient per experiment. Study-wide findings and limitations: Because small numbers of individuals were included in the HLA sub-analyses, any influence of HLA type on TCRB rearrangement was left unresolved. At VDJ recombination sites, patients with type 1 diabetes made fewer insertions and deleted more nucleotides, a pattern implying thymic rearrangement abnormalities. Sequencing cDNA rather than genomic DNA could over-represent highly expressing activated cells, although activation and CD3 levels did not differ between groups. PCR might favor shorter templates, but patient and control samples were amplified and corrected together, so any skew would affect both groups equally. A moderate but significant shortening of TCRB CDR3 length was observed in type 1 diabetes patients in all four CD4+ subsets. Naive, central memory and regulatory TCRB repertoires appeared to be more alike among patients than among healthy donors.

The High Capacity cDNA Reverse Transcription Kit was used to reverse transcribe all of the isolated RNA, meaning that expressed TCRB transcripts were what got sequenced. Naive, central memory and regulatory T cell samples underwent deep immunoSEQ sequencing, averaging roughly 3.5 million total reads per sample. After sorted cells were lysed in RLT buffer, RNA was extracted with DNase-treated RNeasy Micro or Mini kits, with the choice depending on cell number. To prevent cross-contamination, each cell subset was processed individually, whereas patient and healthy donor samples were processed jointly. The immunoSEQ multiplex PCR was used to amplify TCRB sequences from cDNA, generating 87-bp fragments that spanned the CDR3 region. Amplicons were sequenced on the Illumina HiSeq platform. The paper's data handling went like this. PCR bias was computationally corrected using synthetic template baselines, reads within Hamming distance 2 were collapsed, and singletons that could not be merged were discarded. Reads were aligned to IMGT to assign V, D and J genes, CDR3 length, and insertions or deletions at six rearrangement sites. Clonotype counts were normalized to sorted cell number within each subset before computing true diversity and Gini coefficients with the tcR R package. Repertoire sharing was quantified using the overlap coefficient calculated on TCRB nucleotide sequences. Out-of-frame TCRB sequences from naive cells were analyzed to stand in for the pre-selection repertoire. The clones in this table, taken by TCRdb from immuneACCESS, are in-frame only. Not every clone is retained; where verified, under half of the shortfall comes from an unresolved V gene, and the cause of the rest is unknown. V and J calls and clone size follow that table, whereas D and trimming were derived from the DNA. Across this sample there are hundreds of thousands of clones, with about 14% seen only once. Jointly, the top ten make up approximately 0.042% of the sample.

From its cysteine to its phenylalanine, the CDR3 spans 15 amino acids. Of the read, only the CDR3 DNA is kept; its 45 bases are in frame from base 1. Deletion took 2 bases off V and 4 bases off J, with a span of 11 bases between the germline ends. From the germline V gene, CDR1 is MGHDK and CDR2 is SYGVNS. The sequence joins TRBV25-1 to TRBJ1-4; D gene: possibly TRBD1, on 6 matching bases. The source is a man aged 18 to 29 with type 1 diabetes. The material sequenced was naive CD4+ T cells from blood. The cell subset or site label on this specimen signifies: true naive CD4+ T cells. CDR3 sequence: CASSEQQGGNEKLFF. DNA sequence: TGTGCCAGCAGTGAACAACAGGGTGGTAATGAAAAACTGTTTTTT. This CDR3, with the reference TRBV25-1 and TRBJ1-4 proteins standing in past its ends, gives the full variable domain EADIYQTPRYLVIGTGKKITLECSQTMGHDKMYWYQQDPGMELHLIHYSYGVNSTEKGDLSSESTVSRIRTEHFPLTLESARPSHTSQYLCASSEQQGGNEKLFFGSGTQLSVL.